This TCR beta chain was identified in a study of Ad26.COV2.S vaccination and SARS-CoV-2 variants. Overall study: Enrolled in COV1001, the donor was in the Ad26.COV2.S trial arm, which received the vaccine. Regarding the study as a whole: Total T cell responses, in the TCR breadth and depth analyses, may have been underestimated.

Treatment in this sample: some 19 received Ad26.COV2.S at low or high dose, single or two shots; about 5 received placebo; per-sample allocation not given. Sample collection was performed on day 63 after the first vaccine or placebo injection. A Boston adult aged 18-55 years was the donor. Its platform was an Ad26 vector, and its expressed antigen was Wuhan-strain SARS-CoV-2 spike. Notes on this clone: Its specificity is unknown. Mismatch with germline at one junction end may stem from a read error.

Profiling relied on immunoSEQ multiplex PCR, and the TCRdb table lists in-frame clones only, not all of them. The table has fewer than 400,000 clones, around four fifths seen once. Sample: peripheral blood, taken in a trial of Ad26.COV2.S vaccine versus placebo. The sequence came from a person aged 18-60 years who received the Ad26.COV2.S COVID-19 vaccine or a placebo.

CDR3 amino acids: CASSLDGGRTAGF. CDR3 DNA sequence: TGTGCCAGCAGCTTAGATGGAGGACGGACAGCAGGATTT. The gene calls are TRBV11-3 and TRBJ1-1; D may be TRBD1 (6 bases). Germline-derived CDR1 and CDR2 are SGHNT and YENEEA. The CDR3 has 13 amino acids.